The T cell receptor beta chain under discussion was sequenced for a study of monozygotic twins with inflammatory bowel disease. A word on this clonotype: Its antigen is still unknown.

Germline loops: CDR1 KGHSH, CDR2 LQKENI. The CDR3 has 15 amino acids. General study results and limits: Repertoire similarity was not found to differ between concordant and discordant twins, possibly from limited power.

cDNA encoding TCRalpha and TCRbeta underwent two nested PCRs of 16 and 9 cycles, each of which was followed by bead purification. TCRdb reworked the 5' RACE reads into one entry per CDR3 protein, no DNA. The sample totals about 210,000 distinct CDR3 sequences. The specimen sequenced was blood. The source is a human donor with ulcerative colitis or Crohn's disease, or a healthy co-twin of an affected twin (not recorded which). The J gene is TRBJ2-7, the V gene TRBV18; the D call of TRBD2 rests on TCRdb alone, since no DNA is present to check it. The CDR3 loop reads CASSPPGLMGYEQYF.